This T cell receptor (beta chain) was sequenced for a study of T cell repertoires in ileal Crohn's disease. About the study: Postoperative therapy was given to about half: around 12 thiopurines, 15 to 20 anti-TNF agents. The M6 sample came from neoterminal ileum during colonoscopy after surgery.

Sequencing used immunoSEQ multiplex PCR; TCRdb keeps in-frame clones, though not all of them. Of 9,000 to 13,000 clones listed, around 80% are singletons. On this clone itself: What it recognizes is unknown.

The CDR3 consists of 15 residues. Trimming took 6 bases from V and 9 from J; bases not matched to a gene: 13. CDR1 and CDR2 (germline): MNHNS, SASEGT. Whole-study findings and limits: High-frequency clones were more common in sorted CD8 than CD4 cells. All patients with clonality above 26.8% had endoscopic recurrence.

Time point here: neoterminal ileum biopsy at postoperative endoscopy, about 6 months after surgery. This receptor was identified in an adult with Crohn's disease. The specimen sequenced was ileal tissue. The V and J genes are TRBV6-1 and TRBJ2-1, with TRBD1 matching over 8 bases. DNA of the CDR3: TGTGCCAGCAGGCTTGACAGGGGCCTACAAGGTGAGCAGTTCTTC. Its translation: CASRLDRGLQGEQFF.